Below, one T cell receptor beta chain is given with its context. This clonotype was counted a few times. The specificity of this receptor is unknown. No base qualities exist here, and no much larger clone lies one base off it. This specimen comes from a study of blood T cells in healthy people across ages (dated by TCRdb to about 2015). Describing the broader study: Template switching captured roughly one uniquely barcoded TCR beta cDNA molecule per two T cells in model experiments. For two donors (one aged 18 to 30 and one aged 80 or older), the study analyzed two additional independent replicas of 1 million unique cDNA reads from the same blood draw. The study measured age-related changes in TCR beta repertoire diversity using deep sequencing normalized with unique cDNA molecular identifiers. Four age groups were formed from the donors: young (average 16 years), middle-aged (just under 40), aged (under 70) and long-lived (approximately 80). To avoid experimental bias, donors of different ages were randomly spread across the sequencing lanes.

Overall study outcomes, separate from this receptor: Because the CMV infection status of the donors was unknown, age-related changes in expanded clonotypes may potentially have been confounded. Since profiling was done on bulk unsorted PBMCs, naive and antigen-experienced compartments could not be conclusively compared. Observed TCR beta diversity per million T cells fell roughly linearly with age, and a significant reduction was already apparent by age around 40. Compared with the aged group, more naive CD4+ T cells, fewer expanded clones and increased TCR diversity were shown by the long-lived group, suggesting age selection. Estimates of total diversity from one million sequenced T cells were regarded as lower bounds and underestimates. There was a strong correlation between observed TCR beta diversity and the percentage of naive T cells measured by flow cytometry.

The CDR3 goes from the cysteine to the phenylalanine over 12 residues. Left in the record is the CDR3 DNA by itself, 36 bases read in frame from the first base. CDR1 and CDR2, per the germline V gene, are SQVTM and ANQGSEA. To prepare the library, 5' RACE was applied. TCRdb lists the instrument as Illumina HiSeq 2500. A second PCR of about 6 to 12 cycles was performed with a sample-barcoded 5' primer and a J-beta primer mix. A template-switch 5' adaptor carrying 12 random nucleotides introduced a unique molecular identifier onto each TCR beta cDNA molecule. At least 2.5 million CDR3-containing paired-end reads were obtained from each sample. The Mint cDNA synthesis kit, primed by a TRBC-specific oligonucleotide, was used to synthesize first-strand cDNA from all RNA. All cDNA was treated with uracil-DNA glycosylase and then went through a first 18-cycle PCR with the universal primers M1SS and BC2_uni_R. Turning to the authors' computational methods: Each sample was normalized by randomly selecting 1 million high-quality reads, each carrying a distinct molecular identifier. Reads sharing molecular identifiers were discarded rather than binned into consensus sequences. CDR3 identification, clonotype clustering and error correction used MiTCR with a Q25 quality threshold and the strictest error-elimination algorithm. Lower-bound total TCR beta diversity was estimated with a nonparametric unseen species model using Euler transformation. In TCRdb, the public reads were trimmed at Q25 with fastp and aligned with MiXCR, with productive beta chains retained. CDR3 protein sequences are deduplicated, and each keeps its most common genes and DNA. For this entry, the V and J calls and clone size follow TCRdb and not the study's own pipeline. The sample profile shows about 800,000 distinct CDR3 sequences; around half of them were found once. The ten largest clonotypes hold 15% to 20% of the sample.

The approximately 41 donors, aged about 6 to 100 years, were systemically healthy Caucasian individuals from Russia. Each donor gave around 9 milliliters of peripheral blood, collected into EDTA-treated Vacutainer tubes. Ficoll-Paque density-gradient centrifugation was used to isolate PBMCs, with at least 6 million per sample. Trizol reagent was used to extract total RNA from the PBMCs, yielding at least 5 micrograms per sample. For every donor, an aliquot of PBMCs went through flow cytometry to measure the percentages of naive CD45RAhigh/CD27high T cells. The rearranged chain carries TRBV29-1 and TRBJ1-1; the D segment cannot be called with confidence. The sequenced material came from blood. This clonotype originated in a man older than 75 in good health. The CDR3 region has the sequence CAALVSVTEAFF. The DNA sequence follows: TGCGCCGCGTTAGTCAGCGTCACTGAAGCTTTCTTT.